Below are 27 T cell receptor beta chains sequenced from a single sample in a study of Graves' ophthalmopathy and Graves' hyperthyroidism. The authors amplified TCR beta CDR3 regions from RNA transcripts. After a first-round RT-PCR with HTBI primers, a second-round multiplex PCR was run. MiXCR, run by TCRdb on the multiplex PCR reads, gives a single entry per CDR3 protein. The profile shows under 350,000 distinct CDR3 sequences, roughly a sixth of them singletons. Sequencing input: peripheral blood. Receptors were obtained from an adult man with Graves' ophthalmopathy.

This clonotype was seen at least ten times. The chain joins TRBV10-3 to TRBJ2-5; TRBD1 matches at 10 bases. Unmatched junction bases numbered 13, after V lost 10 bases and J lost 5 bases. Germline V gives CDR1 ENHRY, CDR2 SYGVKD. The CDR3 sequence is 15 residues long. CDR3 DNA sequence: TGTGCCACCCGGCCCCCGACAGGGGGCTCGGAGACCCAGTACTTC. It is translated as CATRPPTGGSETQYF.

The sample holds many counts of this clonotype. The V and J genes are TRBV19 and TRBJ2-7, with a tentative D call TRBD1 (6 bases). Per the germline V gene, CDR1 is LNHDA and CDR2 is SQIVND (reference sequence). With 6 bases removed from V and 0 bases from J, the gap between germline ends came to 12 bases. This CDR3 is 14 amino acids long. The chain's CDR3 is CASSNRQDSYEQYF. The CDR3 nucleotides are TGTGCCAGTAGCAACCGACAGGACTCCTACGAGCAGTACTTC.

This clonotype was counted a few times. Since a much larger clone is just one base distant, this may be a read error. CDR3 loop: CAWRCRVNTEAFF. In nucleotides, the CDR3 is TGTGCCTGGAGGTGCAGGGTAAACACTGAAGCTTTCTTT. The chain is built from TRBV30 and TRBJ1-1; maybe TRBD1 (5 bases). V dropped 3 bases and J dropped 2 bases, with 10 bases sitting between them. Germline assignment: CDR1 GTSNPN and CDR2 SVGIG (reference sequence). This CDR3 is 13 amino acids long.

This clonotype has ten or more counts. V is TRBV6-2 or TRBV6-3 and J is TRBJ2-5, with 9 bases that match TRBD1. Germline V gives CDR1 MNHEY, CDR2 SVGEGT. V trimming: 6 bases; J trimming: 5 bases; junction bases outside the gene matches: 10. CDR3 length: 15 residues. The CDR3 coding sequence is TGTGCCAGCAGAGGACAGGGGCGGGCTGGGGAGACCCAGTACTTC. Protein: CASRGQGRAGETQYF.

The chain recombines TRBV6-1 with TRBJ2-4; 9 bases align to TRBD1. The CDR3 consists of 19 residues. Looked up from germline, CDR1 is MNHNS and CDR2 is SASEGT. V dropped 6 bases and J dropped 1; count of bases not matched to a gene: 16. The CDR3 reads CASRGPGQGTLTAKNIQYF. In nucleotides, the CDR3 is TGTGCCAGCAGAGGGCCGGGACAGGGTACTTTGACGGCCAAAAACATTCAGTACTTC.

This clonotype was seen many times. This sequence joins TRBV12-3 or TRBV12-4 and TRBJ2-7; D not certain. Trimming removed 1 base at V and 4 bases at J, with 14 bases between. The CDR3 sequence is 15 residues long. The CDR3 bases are TGTGCCAGCAGTTTAGAGTGGAGCCCCGGGTACGAGCAGTACTTC. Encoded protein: CASSLEWSPGYEQYF.

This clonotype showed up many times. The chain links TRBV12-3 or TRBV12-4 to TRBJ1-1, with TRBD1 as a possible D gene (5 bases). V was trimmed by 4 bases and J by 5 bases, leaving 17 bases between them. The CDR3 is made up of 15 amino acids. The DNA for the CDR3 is TGTGCCAGCAGTTCGGACACCGGAGTATGGACTGAAGCTTTCTTT. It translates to CASSSDTGVWTEAFF.

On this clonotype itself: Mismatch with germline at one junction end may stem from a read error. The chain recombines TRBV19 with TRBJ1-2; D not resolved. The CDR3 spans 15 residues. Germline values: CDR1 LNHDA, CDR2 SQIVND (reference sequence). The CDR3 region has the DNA TGTGCCAGTAGTTTCTACACCGGTCGAAACTATGGCTACAACTTC. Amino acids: CASSFYTGRNYGYNF.

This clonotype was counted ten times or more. The CDR3 DNA sequence: TGCGCCAGCAGTGAACTCCCGAACACTGAAGCTTTCTTT. Translated: CASSELPNTEAFF. The chain is built from TRBV10-1 and TRBJ1-1; no firm D call. CDR1 is WNHNN and CDR2 is SYGVQD in the germline V gene (reference sequence). The CDR3 is 13 residues long. The V end lost 3 bases, the J end lost 1 base, and 6 bases lay between the germline ends.

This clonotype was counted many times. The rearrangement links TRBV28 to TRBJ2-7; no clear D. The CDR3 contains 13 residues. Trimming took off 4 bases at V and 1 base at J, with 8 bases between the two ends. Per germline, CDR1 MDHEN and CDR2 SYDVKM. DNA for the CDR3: TGTGCCAGCAGTTCCCCTGATTCCTACGAGCAGTACTTC. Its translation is CASSSPDSYEQYF. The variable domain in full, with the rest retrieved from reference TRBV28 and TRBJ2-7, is DVKVTQSSRYLVKRTGEKVFLECVQDMDHENMFWYRQDPGLGLRLIYFSYDVKMKEKGDIPEGYSVSREKKERFSLILESASTNQTSMYLCASSSPDSYEQYFGPGTRLTVT.

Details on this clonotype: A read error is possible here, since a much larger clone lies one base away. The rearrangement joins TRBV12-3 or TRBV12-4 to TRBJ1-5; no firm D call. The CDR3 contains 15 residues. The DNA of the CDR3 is TGTGCCAGCAGTCGCTTGGGGAACAGCAATCAGCCCCAGCGTTTT. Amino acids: CASSRLGNSNQPQRF.

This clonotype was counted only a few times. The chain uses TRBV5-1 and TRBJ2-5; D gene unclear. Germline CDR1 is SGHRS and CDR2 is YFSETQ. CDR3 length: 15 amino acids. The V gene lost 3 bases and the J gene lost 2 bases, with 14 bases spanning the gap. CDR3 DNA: TGCGCCAGCAGCTCAACGACACTCCTGCAAGAGACCCAGTACTTC. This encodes CASSSTTLLQETQYF.

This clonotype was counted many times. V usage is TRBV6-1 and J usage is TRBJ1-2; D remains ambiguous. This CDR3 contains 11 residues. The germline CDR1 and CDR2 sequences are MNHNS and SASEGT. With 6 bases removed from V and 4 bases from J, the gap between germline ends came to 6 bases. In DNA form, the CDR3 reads TGTGCCAGCAGGTTCGTCTATGGCTACACCTTC. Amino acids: CASRFVYGYTF.

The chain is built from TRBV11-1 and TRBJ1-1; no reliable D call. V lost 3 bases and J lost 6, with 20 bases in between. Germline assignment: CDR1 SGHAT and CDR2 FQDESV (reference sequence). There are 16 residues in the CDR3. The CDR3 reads CASSLSTMGGEAEAFF. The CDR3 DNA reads TGTGCCAGCAGCTTGAGTACCATGGGTGGGGAGGCTGAAGCTTTCTTT.

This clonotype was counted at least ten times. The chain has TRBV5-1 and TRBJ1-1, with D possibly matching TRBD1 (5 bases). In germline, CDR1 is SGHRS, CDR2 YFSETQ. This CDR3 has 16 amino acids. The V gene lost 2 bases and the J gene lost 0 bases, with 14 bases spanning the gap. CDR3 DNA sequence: TGCGCCAGCAGCTTAGGGCAGGGTTGGGTGAACACTGAAGCTTTCTTT. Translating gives CASSLGQGWVNTEAFF.

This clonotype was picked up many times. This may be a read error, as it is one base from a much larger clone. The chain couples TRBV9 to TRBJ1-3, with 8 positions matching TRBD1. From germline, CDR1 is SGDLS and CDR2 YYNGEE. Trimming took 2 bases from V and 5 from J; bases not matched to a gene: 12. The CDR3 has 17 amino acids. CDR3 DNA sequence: TGTGCCAGCAGCGTCGAGCTCCAGGGGGCATCTAGAAACACCATATATTTT. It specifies CASSVELQGASRNTIYF.

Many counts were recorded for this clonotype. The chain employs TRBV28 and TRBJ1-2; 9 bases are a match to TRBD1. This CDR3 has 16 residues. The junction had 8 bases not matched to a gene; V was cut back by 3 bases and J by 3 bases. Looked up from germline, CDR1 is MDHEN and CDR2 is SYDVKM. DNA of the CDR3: TGTGCCAGCAGTTTGAGGACAGGGGTGAGGGACTATGGCTACACCTTC. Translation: CASSLRTGVRDYGYTF.

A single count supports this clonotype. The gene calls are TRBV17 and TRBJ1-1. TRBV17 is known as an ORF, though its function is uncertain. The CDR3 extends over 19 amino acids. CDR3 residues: CASGLDQGRATLPNPEAFF. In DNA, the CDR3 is TGTGCCAGCGGGCTGGATCAGGGCAGGGCAACCCTACCCAACCCTGAAGCTTTCTTT.

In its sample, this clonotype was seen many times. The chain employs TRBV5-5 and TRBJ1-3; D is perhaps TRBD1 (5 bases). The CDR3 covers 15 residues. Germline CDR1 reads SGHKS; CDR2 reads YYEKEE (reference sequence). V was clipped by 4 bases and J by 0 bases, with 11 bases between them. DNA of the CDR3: TGTGCCAGCAGCCTATCAGGGATCTCTGGAAACACCATATATTTT. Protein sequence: CASSLSGISGNTIYF.

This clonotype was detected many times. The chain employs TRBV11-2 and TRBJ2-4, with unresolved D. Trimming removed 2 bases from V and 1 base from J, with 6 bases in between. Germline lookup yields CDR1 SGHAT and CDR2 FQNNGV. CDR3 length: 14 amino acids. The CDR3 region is CASSLSRAKNIQYF. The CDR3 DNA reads TGTGCCAGCAGCTTAAGTCGGGCCAAAAACATTCAGTACTTC.

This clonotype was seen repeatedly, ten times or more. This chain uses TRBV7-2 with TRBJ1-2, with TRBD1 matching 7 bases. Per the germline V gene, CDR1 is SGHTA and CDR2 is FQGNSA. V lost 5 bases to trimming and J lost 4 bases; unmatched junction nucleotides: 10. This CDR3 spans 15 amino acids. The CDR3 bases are TGTGCCAGCAGCCCGGGCAGGGGGAGAATCTATGGCTACACCTTC. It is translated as CASSPGRGRIYGYTF.

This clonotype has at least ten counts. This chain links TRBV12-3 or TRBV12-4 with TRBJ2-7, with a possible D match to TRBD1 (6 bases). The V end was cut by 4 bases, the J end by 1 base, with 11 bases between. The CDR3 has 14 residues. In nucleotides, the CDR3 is TGTGCCAGCAGTTATACAGGGTTTTCCTACGAGCAGTACTTC. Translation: CASSYTGFSYEQYF.

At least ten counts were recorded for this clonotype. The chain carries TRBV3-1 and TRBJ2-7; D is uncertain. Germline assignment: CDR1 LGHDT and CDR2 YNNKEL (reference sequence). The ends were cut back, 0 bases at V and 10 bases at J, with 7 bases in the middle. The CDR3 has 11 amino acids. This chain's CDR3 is CASSQEVGQYF. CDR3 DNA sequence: TGTGCCAGCAGCCAAGAGGTGGGACAGTACTTC.

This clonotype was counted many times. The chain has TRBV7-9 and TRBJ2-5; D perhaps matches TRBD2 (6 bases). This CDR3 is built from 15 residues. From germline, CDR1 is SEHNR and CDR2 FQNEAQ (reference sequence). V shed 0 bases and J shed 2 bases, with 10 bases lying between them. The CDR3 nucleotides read TGTGCCAGCAGCTTAGCGGGGGGACGGCAAGAGACCCAGTACTTC. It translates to CASSLAGGRQETQYF.

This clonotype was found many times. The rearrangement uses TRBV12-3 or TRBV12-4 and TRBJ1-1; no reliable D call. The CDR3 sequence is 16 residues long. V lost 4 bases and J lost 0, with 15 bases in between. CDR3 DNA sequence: TGTGCCAGCAGTTCCCATCCCCTGAGGCTGAACACTGAAGCTTTCTTT. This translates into CASSSHPLRLNTEAFF.

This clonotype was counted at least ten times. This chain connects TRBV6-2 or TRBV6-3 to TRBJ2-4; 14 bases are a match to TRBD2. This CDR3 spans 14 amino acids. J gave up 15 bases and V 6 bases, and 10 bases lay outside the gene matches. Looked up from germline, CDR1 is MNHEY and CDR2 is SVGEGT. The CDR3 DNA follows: TGTGCCAGCAGCCACGGGACTAGCGGGGGACGGGCGTACTTC. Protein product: CASSHGTSGGRAYF.

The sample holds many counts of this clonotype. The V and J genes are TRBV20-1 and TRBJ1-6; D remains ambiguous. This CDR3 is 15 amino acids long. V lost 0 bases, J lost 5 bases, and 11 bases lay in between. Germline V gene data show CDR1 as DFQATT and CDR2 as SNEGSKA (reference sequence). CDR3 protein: CSAREWRINNSPLHF. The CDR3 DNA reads TGCAGTGCTAGAGAGTGGCGGATTAATAATTCACCCCTCCACTTT.